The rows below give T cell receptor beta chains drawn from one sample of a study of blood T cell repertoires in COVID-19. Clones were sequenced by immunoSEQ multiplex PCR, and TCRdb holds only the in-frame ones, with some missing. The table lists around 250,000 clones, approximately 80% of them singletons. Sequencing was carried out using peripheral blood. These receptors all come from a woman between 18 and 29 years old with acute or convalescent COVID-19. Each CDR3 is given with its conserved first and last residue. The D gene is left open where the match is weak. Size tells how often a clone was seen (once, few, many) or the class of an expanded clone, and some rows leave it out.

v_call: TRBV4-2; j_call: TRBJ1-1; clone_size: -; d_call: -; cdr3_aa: CASSQAAGLDTEAFF; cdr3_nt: TGTGCCAGCAGCCAAGCTGCGGGTTTGGACACTGAAGCTTTCTTT
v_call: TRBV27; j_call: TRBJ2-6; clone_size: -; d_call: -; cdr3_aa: CASRRWSGANVLTF; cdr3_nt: TGTGCCAGCAGGAGGTGGTCTGGGGCCAACGTCCTGACTTTC
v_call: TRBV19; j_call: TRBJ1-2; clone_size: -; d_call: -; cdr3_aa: CASSPGTANYGYTF; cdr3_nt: TGTGCCAGTAGCCCCGGGACTGCTAACTATGGCTACACCTTC
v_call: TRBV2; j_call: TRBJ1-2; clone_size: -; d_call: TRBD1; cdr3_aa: CASSGQGNYGYTF; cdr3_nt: TGTGCCAGCAGTGGACAGGGCAACTATGGCTACACCTTC
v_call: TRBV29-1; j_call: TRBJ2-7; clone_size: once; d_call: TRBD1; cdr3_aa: CSAGTGGDEQYF; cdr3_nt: TGCAGCGCCGGGACAGGGGGCGACGAGCAGTACTTC
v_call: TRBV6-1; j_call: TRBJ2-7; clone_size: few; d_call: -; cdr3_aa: CASSEEAGSSYEQYF; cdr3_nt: TGTGCCAGCAGTGAAGAAGCAGGCAGCTCCTACGAGCAGTACTTC
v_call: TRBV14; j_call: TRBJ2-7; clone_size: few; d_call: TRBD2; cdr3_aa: CASSQVGAGGGYEQYF; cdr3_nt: TGTGCCAGCAGCCAAGTAGGGGCGGGAGGAGGGTACGAGCAGTACTTC
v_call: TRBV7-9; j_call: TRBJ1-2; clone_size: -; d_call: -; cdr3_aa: CASSFFHRTEYGYTF; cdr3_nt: TGTGCCAGCAGCTTTTTTCATCGGACAGAGTATGGCTACACCTTC
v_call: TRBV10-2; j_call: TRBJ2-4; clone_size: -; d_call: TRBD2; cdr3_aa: CASLGATGGYIQYF; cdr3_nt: TGCGCCAGCCTCGGGGCGACGGGAGGGTACATTCAGTACTTC
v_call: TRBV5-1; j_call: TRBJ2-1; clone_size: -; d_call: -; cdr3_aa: CASSAELGEQFF; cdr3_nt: TGCGCCAGCAGCGCCGAACTAGGTGAGCAGTTCTTC
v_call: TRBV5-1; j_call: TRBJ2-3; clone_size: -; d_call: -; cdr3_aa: CASSLGQDTQYF; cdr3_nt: TGCGCCAGCAGCTTGGGTCAAGATACGCAGTATTTT
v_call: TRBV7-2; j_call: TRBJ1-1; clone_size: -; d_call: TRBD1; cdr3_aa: CASSLLQGATEAFF; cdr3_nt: TGTGCCAGCAGCCTATTACAGGGGGCCACTGAAGCTTTCTTT
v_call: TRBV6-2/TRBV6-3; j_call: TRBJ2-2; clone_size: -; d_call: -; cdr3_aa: CASSYSMGVTGELFF; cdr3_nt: TGTGCCAGCAGTTACTCGATGGGAGTAACCGGGGAGCTGTTTTTT
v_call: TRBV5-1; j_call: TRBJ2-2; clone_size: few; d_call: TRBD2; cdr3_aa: CASSLSSGRGGTGELFF; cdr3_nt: TGCGCCAGCAGCTTGTCTAGCGGGAGAGGGGGCACCGGGGAGCTGTTTTTT
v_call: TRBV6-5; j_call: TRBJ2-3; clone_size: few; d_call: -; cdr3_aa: CASSYYGSTDTQYF; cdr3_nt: TGTGCCAGCAGTTACTACGGTAGCACAGATACGCAGTATTTT
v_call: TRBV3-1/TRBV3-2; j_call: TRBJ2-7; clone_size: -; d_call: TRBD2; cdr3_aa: CASSQELAGVREQYF; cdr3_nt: TGTGCCAGCAGCCAAGAGTTGGCGGGAGTCAGGGAGCAGTACTTC